This T cell receptor (beta chain) was retrieved from a study of cytomegalovirus exposure and HLA in healthy donors. Study results and limitations: With later analysis, a missense DCLRE1C variant became linked to TCR beta V- and J-gene trimming. Excluded were some V segments that proved indistinguishable, including TRBV6-2 and TRBV6-3.

In germline, CDR1 is KGHSH, CDR2 LQKENI. This CDR3 is 17 amino acids long. With regard to this clone: The antigen is unknown. The junction departs from the called germline gene at one end, perhaps through a read error.

Healthy bone marrow donors made up the donor group. The PCR ran on 60 Vbeta and 13 Jbeta primers. Data came from immunoSEQ multiplex PCR; TCRdb stores just in-frame clones and leaves some out. The repertoire table contains about 60,000 clones. Sequencing was carried out using PBMCs. The chain couples TRBV18 to TRBJ1-1; 7 bases fit TRBD1. This clonotype originated in a man in his forties or fifties in good health and CMV-seropositive. The CDR3 DNA reads as TGTGCCAGCTCACCTCCCCTCGGAGGGGGCGAGAACACTGAAGATTTCTTT. It yields the protein CASSPPLGGGENTEDFF.